Sequencing of this T cell receptor (beta chain) was carried out in a study of cytomegalovirus exposure and HLA in healthy donors. PCR primers comprised 60 Vbeta and 13 Jbeta primers. This table comes from immunoSEQ multiplex PCR, and its TCRdb copy is limited to in-frame clones, with some not included. The data contain roughly 200,000 clones, under 85% of them seen just once; the ten biggest clones take up 1.6%. J lost 4 bases, V lost 5 bases, and 7 bases had no gene match. This CDR3 is 15 amino acids long. CDR1 and CDR2 (germline): SEHNR, FQNEAQ (reference sequence). V usage is TRBV7-9 and J usage is TRBJ2-2, with TRBD1 identical over 7 bases. The clonotype comes from a man aged 45 to 65 in good health and CMV-seronegative. The sample was PBMCs. This chain's CDR3 is CASSRDSPITGELFF. DNA of the CDR3: TGTGCCAGCAGCCGGGACAGCCCCATCACCGGGGAGCTGTTTTTT.